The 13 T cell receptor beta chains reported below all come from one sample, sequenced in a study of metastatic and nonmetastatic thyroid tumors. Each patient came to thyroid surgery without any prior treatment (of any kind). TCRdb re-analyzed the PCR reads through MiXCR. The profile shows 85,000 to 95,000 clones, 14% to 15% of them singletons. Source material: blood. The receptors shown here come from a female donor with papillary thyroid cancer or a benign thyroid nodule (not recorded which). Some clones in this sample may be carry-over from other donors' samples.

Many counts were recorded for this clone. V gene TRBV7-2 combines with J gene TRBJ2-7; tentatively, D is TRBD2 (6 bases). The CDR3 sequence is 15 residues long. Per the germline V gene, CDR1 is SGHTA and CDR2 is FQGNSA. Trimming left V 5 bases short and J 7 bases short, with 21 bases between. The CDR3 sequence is CASSAHRATSFEQYF. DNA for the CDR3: TGTGCCAGCAGCGCCCACCGGGCTACTAGCTTTGAGCAGTACTTC.

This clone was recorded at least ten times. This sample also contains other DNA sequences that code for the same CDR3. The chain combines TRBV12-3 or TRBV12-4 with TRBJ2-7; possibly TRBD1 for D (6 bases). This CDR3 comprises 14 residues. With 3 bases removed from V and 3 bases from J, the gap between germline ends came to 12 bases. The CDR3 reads CASSFQGSSYEQYF. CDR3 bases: TGTGCCAGCAGTTTCCAGGGGAGCAGCTACGAGCAGTACTTC.

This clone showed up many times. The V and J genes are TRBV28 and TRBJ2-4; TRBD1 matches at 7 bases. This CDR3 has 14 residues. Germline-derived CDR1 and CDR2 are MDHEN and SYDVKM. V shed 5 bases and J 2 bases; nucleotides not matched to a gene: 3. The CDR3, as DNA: TGTGCCAGCAGTGCGACAGGGACCAAAAACATTCAGTACTTC. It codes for CASSATGTKNIQYF. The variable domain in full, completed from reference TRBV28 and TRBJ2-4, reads DVKVTQSSRYLVKRTGEKVFLECVQDMDHENMFWYRQDPGLGLRLIYFSYDVKMKEKGDIPEGYSVSREKKERFSLILESASTNQTSMYLCASSATGTKNIQYFGAGTRLSVL.

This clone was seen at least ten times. CDR3 in amino acids: CASSSSGVSYNEQFF. The CDR3 DNA is TGTGCCAGCAGCTCTAGCGGTGTCTCCTACAATGAGCAGTTCTTC. The chain is built from TRBV7-8 and TRBJ2-1, with TRBD2 matching 7 bases. Germline CDR1 and CDR2: SGHVS and FQNEAQ. V trimming: 4 bases; J trimming: 0 bases; junction bases outside the gene matches: 3. The CDR3 totals 15 residues.

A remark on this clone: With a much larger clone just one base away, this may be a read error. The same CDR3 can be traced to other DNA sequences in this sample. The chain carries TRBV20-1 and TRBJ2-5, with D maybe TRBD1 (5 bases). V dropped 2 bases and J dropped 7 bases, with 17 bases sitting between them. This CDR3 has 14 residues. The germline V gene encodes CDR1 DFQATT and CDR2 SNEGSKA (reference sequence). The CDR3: CSARLERGAATQYF. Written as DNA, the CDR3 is TGCAGTGCTAGACTGGAGCGTGGGGCTGCGACCCAGTACTTC.

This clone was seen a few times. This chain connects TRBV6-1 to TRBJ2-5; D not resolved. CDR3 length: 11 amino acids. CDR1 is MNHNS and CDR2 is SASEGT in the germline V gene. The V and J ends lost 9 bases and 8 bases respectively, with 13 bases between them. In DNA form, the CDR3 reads TGTGCCAGTAGTTATGGAGATACCCAGTACTTC. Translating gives CASSYGDTQYF.

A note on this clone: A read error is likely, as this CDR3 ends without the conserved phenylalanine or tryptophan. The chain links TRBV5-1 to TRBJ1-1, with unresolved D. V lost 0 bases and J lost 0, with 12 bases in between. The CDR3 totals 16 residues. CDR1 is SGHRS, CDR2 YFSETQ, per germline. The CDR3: CASSLGAERLNTEAFL. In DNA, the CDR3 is TGCGCCAGCAGCTTGGGTGCCGAAAGACTGAACACTGAAGCTTTCCTT.

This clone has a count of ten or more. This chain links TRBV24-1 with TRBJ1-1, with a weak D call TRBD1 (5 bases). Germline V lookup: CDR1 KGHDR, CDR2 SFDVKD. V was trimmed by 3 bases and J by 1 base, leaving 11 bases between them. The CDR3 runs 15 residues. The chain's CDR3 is CATSDPQRGNTEAFF. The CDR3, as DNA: TGTGCCACCAGTGATCCCCAGAGGGGGAACACTGAAGCTTTCTTT.

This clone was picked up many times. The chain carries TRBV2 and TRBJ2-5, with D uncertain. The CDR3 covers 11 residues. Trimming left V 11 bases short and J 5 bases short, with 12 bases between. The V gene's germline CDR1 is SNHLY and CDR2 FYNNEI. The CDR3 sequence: CAGRQGETQYF. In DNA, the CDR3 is TGTGCCGGAAGACAAGGGGAGACCCAGTACTTC.

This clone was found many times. The CDR3 is CASSVGHQNNEQFF. The CDR3 DNA follows: TGTGCCAGCAGCGTCGGACACCAAAACAATGAGCAGTTCTTC. The chain employs TRBV12-3 or TRBV12-4 and TRBJ2-1, with D possibly being TRBD1 (5 bases). The V end was cut by 6 bases, the J end by 5 bases, with 14 bases between. The length of the CDR3 is 14 residues.

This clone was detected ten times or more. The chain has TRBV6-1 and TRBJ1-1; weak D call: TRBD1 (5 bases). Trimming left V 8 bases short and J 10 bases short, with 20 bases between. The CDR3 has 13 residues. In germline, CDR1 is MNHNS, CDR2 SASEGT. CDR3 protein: CASLRTRGALAFF. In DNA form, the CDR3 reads TGTGCCAGCCTACGGACTCGAGGGGCCCTAGCTTTCTTT.

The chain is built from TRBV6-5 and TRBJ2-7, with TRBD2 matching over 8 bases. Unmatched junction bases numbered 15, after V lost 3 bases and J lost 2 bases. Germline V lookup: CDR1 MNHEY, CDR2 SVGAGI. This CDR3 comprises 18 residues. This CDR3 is CASSYWCLASGGTYEQYF. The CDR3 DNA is TGTGCCAGCAGTTATTGGTGCCTTGCGAGCGGGGGTACCTACGAGCAGTACTTC.

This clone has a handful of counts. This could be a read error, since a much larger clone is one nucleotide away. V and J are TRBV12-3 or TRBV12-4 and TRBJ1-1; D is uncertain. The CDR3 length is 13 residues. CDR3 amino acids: CAGSLRGNTEAFF. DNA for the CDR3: TGTGCCGGCAGTTTAAGAGGGAACACTGAAGCTTTCTTT.